Listed below are T cell receptor beta chains from one sample, sequenced in a study of cytomegalovirus exposure and HLA in healthy donors. The data were produced by immunoSEQ multiplex PCR, yet TCRdb's version contains in-frame clones alone and is incomplete. The sample shows 100,000 to 150,000 clones, roughly 18% of them seen only once. The sequenced sample consisted of PBMCs. These receptors were taken from a female donor in good health and CMV-seropositive. Both conserved end residues are part of each CDR3. D genes are given only for firm matches.

V	J	D	CDR3
TRBV5-1	TRBJ1-1	NA	CASSLGGFDTEAFF
TRBV10-1	TRBJ1-5	NA	CASSFCILFDTSLNQPQHF
TRBV4-3	TRBJ2-5	TRBD2	CASSLGGLAGGETQYF
TRBV5-6	TRBJ1-1	TRBD1	CASSQLRTGETEAFF
TRBV18	TRBJ1-4	TRBD1	CASSRSNRGTNEKLFF
TRBV27	TRBJ2-5	NA	CASSAIGTRQETQYF
TRBV4-3	TRBJ2-1	NA	CASSQGSGDLTNEQFF
TRBV27	TRBJ2-2	NA	CASSPETTYYTGELFF
TRBV6-1	TRBJ2-3	NA	CASSRDFGTDTQYF
TRBV28	TRBJ1-1	TRBD1	CASSLADRVGTEAFF
TRBV5-6	TRBJ2-2	NA	CASSGSGSAGELFF
TRBV29-1	TRBJ1-5	NA	CSVEDRGYQPQHF
TRBV7-6	TRBJ2-2	TRBD1	CASSGDRAGELFF
TRBV4-3	TRBJ2-2	TRBD2	CASRGRANTGELFF
TRBV9	TRBJ1-6	NA	CASSTGYVSSPLHF
TRBV2	TRBJ2-3	NA	CASSYLRADTQYF
TRBV18	TRBJ2-5	NA	CASSPRTRGGETQYF
TRBV19	TRBJ2-1	TRBD1	CASRTGTGGGGEQFF
TRBV7-2	TRBJ1-3	NA	CASSLFYRDGNAIYF
TRBV25-1	TRBJ1-2	TRBD1	CASSLGQGRSNYGYTF
TRBV2	TRBJ2-7	TRBD1	CASSEYGGQANYEQYF
TRBV5-8	TRBJ2-7	TRBD2	CASSLWTSGSLSYEQYF
TRBV25-1	TRBJ2-1	NA	CASRSAYSSYNEQFF
TRBV6-5	TRBJ1-1	NA	CASNTGSTGVEAFF
TRBV19	TRBJ1-2	NA	CASTPSGNYGYTF
TRBV5-6	TRBJ2-3	TRBD2	CASSFSSGSLFSDTQYF
TRBV28	TRBJ2-7	TRBD1	CASRTHGQGAYEQYF
TRBV7-9	TRBJ1-4	TRBD1	CASSPGDRVREKLFF
TRBV18	TRBJ1-5	NA	CASSPDTGPGQPQHF
TRBV4-2	TRBJ2-1	NA	CASSQGMGRSNEQFF
TRBV19	TRBJ2-2	TRBD2	CASSTSGSTGELFF
TRBV2	TRBJ2-7	NA	CASIKGFRDSYEQYF
TRBV30	TRBJ1-4	TRBD1	CAWRFRGREKLFF
TRBV30	TRBJ1-1	NA	CAWSVQLSLEAFF
TRBV4-1	TRBJ2-5	TRBD1	CASSQDPEMTGKETQYF
TRBV30	TRBJ2-5	NA	CAWSRRGRETQYF
TRBV6-6	TRBJ2-2	NA	CASSQTSTGELFF
TRBV28	TRBJ1-1	NA	CASSPGLWGTEAFF
TRBV19	TRBJ2-7	NA	CASSSGTYYEQYF
TRBV18	TRBJ1-2	TRBD1	CASSPFGTGPNYGYTF
TRBV18	TRBJ2-7	NA	CASSLAVDSYEQYF
TRBV15	TRBJ1-2	NA	CATSRVGQGYGYTF
TRBV21-1	TRBJ2-1	NA	CASSKGLAGYNEQFF
TRBV25-1	TRBJ1-2	NA	CASSEWGRSNYGYTF
TRBV9	TRBJ2-5	NA	CASSVGLVTRETQYF
TRBV29-1	TRBJ2-4	TRBD2	CSVAAGGNIQYF